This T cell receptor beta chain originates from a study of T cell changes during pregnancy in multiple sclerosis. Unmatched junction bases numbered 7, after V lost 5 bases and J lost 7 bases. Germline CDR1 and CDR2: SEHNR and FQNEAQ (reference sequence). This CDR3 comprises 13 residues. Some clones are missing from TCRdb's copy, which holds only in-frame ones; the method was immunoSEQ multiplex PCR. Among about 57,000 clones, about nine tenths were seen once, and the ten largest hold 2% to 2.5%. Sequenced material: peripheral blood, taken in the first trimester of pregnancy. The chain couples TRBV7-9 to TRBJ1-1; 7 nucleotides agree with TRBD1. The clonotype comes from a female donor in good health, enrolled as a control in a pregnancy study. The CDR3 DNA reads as TGTGCCAGCAGCCCATTGACAGGGAGTGAAGCTTTCTTT. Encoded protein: CASSPLTGSEAFF.